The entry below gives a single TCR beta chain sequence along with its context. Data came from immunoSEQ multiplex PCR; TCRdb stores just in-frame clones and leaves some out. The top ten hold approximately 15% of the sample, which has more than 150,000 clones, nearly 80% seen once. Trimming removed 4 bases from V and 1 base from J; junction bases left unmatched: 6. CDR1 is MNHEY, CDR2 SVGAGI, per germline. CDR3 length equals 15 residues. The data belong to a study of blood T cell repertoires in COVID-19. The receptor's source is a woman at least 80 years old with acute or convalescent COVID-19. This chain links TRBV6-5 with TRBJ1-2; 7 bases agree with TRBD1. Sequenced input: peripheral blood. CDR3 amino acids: CASSSTGTVNYGYTF. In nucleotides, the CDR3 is TGTGCCAGCAGTTCAACCGGGACAGTTAACTATGGCTACACCTTC.